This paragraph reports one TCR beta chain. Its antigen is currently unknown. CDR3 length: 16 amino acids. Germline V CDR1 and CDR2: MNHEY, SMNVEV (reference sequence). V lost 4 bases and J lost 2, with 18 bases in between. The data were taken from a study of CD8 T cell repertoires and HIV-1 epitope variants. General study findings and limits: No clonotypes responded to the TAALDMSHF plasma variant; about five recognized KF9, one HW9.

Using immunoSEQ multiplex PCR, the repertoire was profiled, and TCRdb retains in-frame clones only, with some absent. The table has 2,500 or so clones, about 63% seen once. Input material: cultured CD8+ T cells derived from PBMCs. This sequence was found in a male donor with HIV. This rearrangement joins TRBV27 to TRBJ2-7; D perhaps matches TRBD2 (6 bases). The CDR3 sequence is CASSSPASGQTYEQYF. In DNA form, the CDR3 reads TGTGCCAGCAGTTCACCTGCGAGCGGGCAGACCTACGAGCAGTACTTC.